This passage covers 9 T cell receptor beta chains from one sample sequenced in a study of cytomegalovirus exposure and HLA in healthy donors. The PCR employed 60 Vbeta primers together with 13 Jbeta primers. Profiling relied on immunoSEQ multiplex PCR, and the TCRdb table lists in-frame clones only, not all of them. The table shows about 90,000 clones, with over 65% occurring only once. Sequenced material: PBMCs. The receptor source for this set is a woman between 18 and 30 years old in good health and CMV-seropositive.

The J gene is TRBJ2-1, the V gene TRBV4-1; 9 nucleotides line up with TRBD1. Germline loops: CDR1 MGHRA, CDR2 YSYEKL. The CDR3 contains 16 residues. V was clipped by 0 bases and J by 8 bases; unmatched bases: 8. The CDR3, as DNA: TGCGCCAGCAGCCAAGATTTTGGACAGGGGAATTATGAGCAGTTCTTC. It specifies CASSQDFGQGNYEQFF.

The chain has TRBV19 and TRBJ1-2, with a tentative D call TRBD1 (5 bases). Germline CDR1 is LNHDA and CDR2 is SQIVND (reference sequence). The CDR3 spans 13 residues. Trimming removed 4 bases at V and 5 bases at J, with 11 bases between. The CDR3 DNA follows: TGTGCCAGTAGTACCAGGGAAGTTTATGGCTACACCTTC. Protein: CASSTREVYGYTF.

The chain joins TRBV7-2 to TRBJ2-5; 11 bases fit TRBD2. The tail of the sequence fits TRBJ2-7 better, so the J call may be wrong. CDR1 SGHTA and CDR2 FQGNSA come from the germline V gene. The CDR3 contains 17 residues. The CDR3 DNA is TGTGCCAGCAGCTTCCGACTAGCGGGGACGACATCCTACGAGCAGTACTTC. This encodes CASSFRLAGTTSYEQYF.

This clone was observed a handful of times. This chain links TRBV5-1 with TRBJ1-1; 7 nucleotides line up with TRBD1. V was pared by 3 bases and J by 5 bases, with 7 bases of the junction left unmatched. In germline, CDR1 is SGHRS, CDR2 YFSETQ. The length of the CDR3 is 14 residues. The CDR3 bases are TGCGCCAGCAGCTCTGGGACAGCCGGGACTGAAGCTTTCTTT. This encodes CASSSGTAGTEAFF.

The chain recombines TRBV5-1 with TRBJ1-2, with D uncertain. CDR3 length: 15 residues. CDR1 and CDR2 from the germline V gene are SGHRS and YFSETQ. V shed 5 bases and J shed 0 bases, with 14 bases lying between them. The CDR3 coding sequence is TGCGCCAGCAGGACCTCGGGTACTTCTAACTATGGCTACACCTTC. Protein: CASRTSGTSNYGYTF.

This chain connects TRBV4-2 to TRBJ2-7, with 11 nucleotides matching TRBD2. This CDR3 region has 18 residues. The V and J ends lost 4 bases and 0 bases, in that order; junction bases with no gene match: 11. Germline V gene sequence: CDR1 LGHNA, CDR2 YNFKEQ. The CDR3 region is CASSLGQGLADNSYEQYF. In DNA, the CDR3 is TGTGCCAGCAGCCTGGGACAGGGACTAGCGGATAACTCCTACGAGCAGTACTTC.

This chain connects TRBV30 to TRBJ1-6; D perhaps matches TRBD1 (5 bases). CDR1 and CDR2 from the germline V gene are GTSNPN and SVGIG (reference sequence). The CDR3 loop spans 14 amino acids. Trimming left V 3 bases short and J 7 bases short, with 13 bases between. CDR3 protein: CAWRRDRTNSPLHF. The CDR3 nucleotides are TGTGCCTGGAGGCGAGACAGAACCAATTCACCCCTCCACTTT.

V is TRBV28 and J is TRBJ2-7; 11 bases map to TRBD1. The germline gives CDR1 MDHEN, CDR2 SYDVKM. The CDR3 is 15 amino acids. J lost 6 bases, V lost 2 bases, and 6 bases had no gene match. The CDR3 sequence: CASSLAGTGGSEQYF. The CDR3 bases are TGTGCCAGCAGTTTAGCTGGGACAGGGGGATCCGAGCAGTACTTC. The whole variable domain, remainder taken from reference TRBV28 and TRBJ2-7, is DVKVTQSSRYLVKRTGEKVFLECVQDMDHENMFWYRQDPGLGLRLIYFSYDVKMKEKGDIPEGYSVSREKKERFSLILESASTNQTSMYLCASSLAGTGGSEQYFGPGTRLTVT.

The V and J genes are TRBV4-1 and TRBJ2-1, with TRBD2 identical over 9 bases. This CDR3 spans 21 amino acids. CDR1 MGHRA and CDR2 YSYEKL come from the germline V gene. Trimming at V came to 0 bases and at J to 0 bases, leaving 15 bases not matched to a gene. CDR3: CASSQDSSPSGALSSYNEQFF. The CDR3 region has the DNA TGCGCCAGCAGCCAAGATTCTTCGCCTAGCGGGGCCTTAAGCTCCTACAATGAGCAGTTCTTC.